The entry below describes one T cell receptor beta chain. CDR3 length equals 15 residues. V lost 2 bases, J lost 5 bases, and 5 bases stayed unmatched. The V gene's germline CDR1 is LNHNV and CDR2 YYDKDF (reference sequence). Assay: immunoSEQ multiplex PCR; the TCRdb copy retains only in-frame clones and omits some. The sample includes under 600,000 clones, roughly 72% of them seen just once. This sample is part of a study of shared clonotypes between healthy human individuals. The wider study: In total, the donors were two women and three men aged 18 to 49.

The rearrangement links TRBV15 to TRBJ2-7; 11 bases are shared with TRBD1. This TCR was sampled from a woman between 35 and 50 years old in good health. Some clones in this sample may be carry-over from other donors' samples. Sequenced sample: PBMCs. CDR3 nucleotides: TGTGCCACCAGCAGACTGGGACAGGGGGTCGACGAGCAGTACTTC. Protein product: CATSRLGQGVDEQYF.